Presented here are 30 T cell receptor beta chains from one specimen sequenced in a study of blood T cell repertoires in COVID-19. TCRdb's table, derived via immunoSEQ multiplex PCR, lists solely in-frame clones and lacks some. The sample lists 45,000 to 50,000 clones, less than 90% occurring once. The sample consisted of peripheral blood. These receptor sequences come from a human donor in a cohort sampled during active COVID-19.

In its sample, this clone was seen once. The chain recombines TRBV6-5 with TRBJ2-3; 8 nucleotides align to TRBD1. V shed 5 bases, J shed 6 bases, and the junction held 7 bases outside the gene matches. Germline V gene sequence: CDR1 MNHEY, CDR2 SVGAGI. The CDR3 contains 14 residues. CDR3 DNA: TGTGCCAGCAGTCCGGACAGGGTTTCGGATACGCAGTATTTT. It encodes CASSPDRVSDTQYF.

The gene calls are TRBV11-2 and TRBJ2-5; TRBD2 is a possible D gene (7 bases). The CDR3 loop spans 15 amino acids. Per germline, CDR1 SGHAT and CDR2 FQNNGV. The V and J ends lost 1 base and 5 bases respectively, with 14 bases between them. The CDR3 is CASSLAPGGGETQYF. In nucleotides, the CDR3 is TGTGCCAGCAGCTTAGCCCCGGGGGGCGGGGAGACCCAGTACTTC.

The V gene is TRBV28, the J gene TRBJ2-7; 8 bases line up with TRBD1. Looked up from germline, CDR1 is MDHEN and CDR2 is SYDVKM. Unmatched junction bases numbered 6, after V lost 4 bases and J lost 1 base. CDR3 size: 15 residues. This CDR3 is CASSSIRDRSYEQYF. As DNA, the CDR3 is TGTGCCAGCAGTTCCATCCGGGACAGGTCCTACGAGCAGTACTTC. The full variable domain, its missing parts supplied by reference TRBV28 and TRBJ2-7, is DVKVTQSSRYLVKRTGEKVFLECVQDMDHENMFWYRQDPGLGLRLIYFSYDVKMKEKGDIPEGYSVSREKKERFSLILESASTNQTSMYLCASSSIRDRSYEQYFGPGTRLTVT.

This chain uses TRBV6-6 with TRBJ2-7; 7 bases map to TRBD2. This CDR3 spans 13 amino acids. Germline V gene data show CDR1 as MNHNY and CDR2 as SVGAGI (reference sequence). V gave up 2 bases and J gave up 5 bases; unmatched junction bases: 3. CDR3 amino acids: CASSYGGGNEQYF. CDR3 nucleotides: TGTGCCAGCAGTTACGGGGGGGGGAACGAGCAGTACTTC.

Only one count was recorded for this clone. DNA for the CDR3: TGTGCCAGCAGTTTAGGTCAGGGGGCCGGGGAGCTGTTTTTT. Amino acids: CASSLGQGAGELFF. The chain couples TRBV27 to TRBJ2-2; 7 bases align to TRBD1. V lost 2 bases and J lost 6; bases outside the gene matches: 3. CDR1 MNHEY and CDR2 SMNVEV come from the germline V gene (reference sequence). This CDR3 spans 14 amino acids.

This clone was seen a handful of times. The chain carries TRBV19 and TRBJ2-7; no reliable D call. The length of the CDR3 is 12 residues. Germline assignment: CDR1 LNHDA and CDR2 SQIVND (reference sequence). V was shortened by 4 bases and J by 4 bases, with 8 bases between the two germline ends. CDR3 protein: CASSTGSYEQYF. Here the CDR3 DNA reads TGTGCCAGTAGTACAGGAAGTTACGAGCAGTACTTC.

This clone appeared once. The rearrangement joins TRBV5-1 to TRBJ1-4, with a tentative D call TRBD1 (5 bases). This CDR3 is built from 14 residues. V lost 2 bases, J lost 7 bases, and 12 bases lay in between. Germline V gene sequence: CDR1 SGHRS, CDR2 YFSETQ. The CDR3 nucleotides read TGCGCCAGCAGCTTTTCCAGGGCCGGTGAAAAACTGTTTTTT. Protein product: CASSFSRAGEKLFF.

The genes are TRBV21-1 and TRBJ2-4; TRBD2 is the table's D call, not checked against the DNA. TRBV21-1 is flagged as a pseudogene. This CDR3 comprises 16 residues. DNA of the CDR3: TGTGCCAGCAGCAACCCTCCTAGCGAAGTCAAAAACATTCAGTACTTC. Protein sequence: CASSNPPSEVKNIQYF.

CDR3 DNA sequence: TGTGCCAGCAGGCCGGGTCCCCAAGAGACCCAGTACTTC. It is translated as CASRPGPQETQYF. The V call is TRBV7-9, the J call TRBJ2-5; no firm D call. Looked up from germline, CDR1 is SEHNR and CDR2 is FQNEAQ (reference sequence). Between the trimmed V and J ends, which lost 6 bases and 1 base, there was a span of 9 bases. The CDR3 runs 13 residues.

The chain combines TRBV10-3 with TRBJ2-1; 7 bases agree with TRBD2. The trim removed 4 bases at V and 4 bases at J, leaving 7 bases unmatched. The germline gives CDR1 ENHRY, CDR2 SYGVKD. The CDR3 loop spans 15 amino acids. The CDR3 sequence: CAISVGGGSYNEQFF. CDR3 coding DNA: TGTGCCATCAGTGTTGGGGGGGGGTCGTACAATGAGCAGTTCTTC.

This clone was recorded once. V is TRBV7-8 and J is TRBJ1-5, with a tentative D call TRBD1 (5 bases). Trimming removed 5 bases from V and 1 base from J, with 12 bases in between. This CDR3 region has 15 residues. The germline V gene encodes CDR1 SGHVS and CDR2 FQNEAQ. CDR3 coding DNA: TGTGCCAGCAGCCGAGGGGCACACAGCAATCAGCCCCAGCATTTT. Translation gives CASSRGAHSNQPQHF.

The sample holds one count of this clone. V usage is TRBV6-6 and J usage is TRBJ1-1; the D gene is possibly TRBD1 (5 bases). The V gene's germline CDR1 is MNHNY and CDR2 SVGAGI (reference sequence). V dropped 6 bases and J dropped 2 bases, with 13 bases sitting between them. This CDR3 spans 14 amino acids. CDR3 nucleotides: TGTGCCAGCAGCACCCTCGACAGCAACACTGAAGCTTTCTTT. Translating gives CASSTLDSNTEAFF.

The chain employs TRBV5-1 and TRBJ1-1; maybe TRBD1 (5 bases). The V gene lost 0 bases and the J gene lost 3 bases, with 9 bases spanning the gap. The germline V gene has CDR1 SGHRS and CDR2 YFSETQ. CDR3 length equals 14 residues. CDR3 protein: CASSLVTTDTEAFF. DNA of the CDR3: TGCGCCAGCAGCTTGGTTACGACAGACACTGAAGCTTTCTTT.

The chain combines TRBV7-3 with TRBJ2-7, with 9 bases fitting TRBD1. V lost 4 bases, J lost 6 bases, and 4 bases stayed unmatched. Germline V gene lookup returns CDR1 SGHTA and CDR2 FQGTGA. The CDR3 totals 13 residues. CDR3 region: CASSSGTGREQYF. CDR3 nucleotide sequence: TGTGCCAGCAGCTCTGGGACAGGGCGCGAGCAGTACTTC.

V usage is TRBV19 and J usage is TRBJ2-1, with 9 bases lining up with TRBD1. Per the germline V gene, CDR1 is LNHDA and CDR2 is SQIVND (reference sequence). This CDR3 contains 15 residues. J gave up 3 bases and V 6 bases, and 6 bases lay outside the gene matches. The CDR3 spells CASSLRDRVYNEQFF. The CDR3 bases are TGTGCCAGTAGCCTCCGGGACAGGGTCTACAATGAGCAGTTCTTC.

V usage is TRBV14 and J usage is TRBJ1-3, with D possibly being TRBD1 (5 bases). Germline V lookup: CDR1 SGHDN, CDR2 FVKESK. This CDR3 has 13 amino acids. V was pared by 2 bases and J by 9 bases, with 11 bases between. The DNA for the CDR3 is TGTGCCAGCAGCCAAAACCCTCAGGGCACCATATATTTT. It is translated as CASSQNPQGTIYF.

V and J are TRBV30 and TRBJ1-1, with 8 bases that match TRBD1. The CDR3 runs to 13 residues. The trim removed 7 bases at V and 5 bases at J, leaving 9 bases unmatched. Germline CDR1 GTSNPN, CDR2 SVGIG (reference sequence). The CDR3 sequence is CAYRTGSYTEAFF. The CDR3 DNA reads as TGTGCCTATCGGACAGGGTCTTATACTGAAGCTTTCTTT.

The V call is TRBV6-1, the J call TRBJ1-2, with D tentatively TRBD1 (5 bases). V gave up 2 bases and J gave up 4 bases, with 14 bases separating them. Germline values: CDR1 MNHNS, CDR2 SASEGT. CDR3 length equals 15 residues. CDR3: CASSEQPGLVYGYTF. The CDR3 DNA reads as TGTGCCAGCAGTGAACAACCAGGGTTGGTCTATGGCTACACCTTC.

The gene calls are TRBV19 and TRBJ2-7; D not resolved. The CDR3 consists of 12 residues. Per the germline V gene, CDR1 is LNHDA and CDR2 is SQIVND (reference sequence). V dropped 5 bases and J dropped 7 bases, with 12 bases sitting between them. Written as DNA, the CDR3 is TGTGCCAGTAGTCTCGACTCCCGTGAGCAGTACTTC. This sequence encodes CASSLDSREQYF.

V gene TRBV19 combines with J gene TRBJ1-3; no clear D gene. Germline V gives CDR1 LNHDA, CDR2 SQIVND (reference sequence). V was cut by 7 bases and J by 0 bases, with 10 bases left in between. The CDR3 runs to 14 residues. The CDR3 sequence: CASTLGSSGNTIYF. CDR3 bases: TGTGCCAGTACCCTGGGGAGCTCTGGAAACACCATATATTTT.

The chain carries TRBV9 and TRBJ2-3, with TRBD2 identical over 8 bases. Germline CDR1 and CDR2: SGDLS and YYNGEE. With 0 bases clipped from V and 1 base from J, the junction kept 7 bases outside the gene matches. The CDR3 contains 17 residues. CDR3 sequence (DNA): TGTGCCAGCAGCGTAGCCCGCGGGGGGCCACGCACAGATACGCAGTATTTT. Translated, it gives CASSVARGGPRTDTQYF.

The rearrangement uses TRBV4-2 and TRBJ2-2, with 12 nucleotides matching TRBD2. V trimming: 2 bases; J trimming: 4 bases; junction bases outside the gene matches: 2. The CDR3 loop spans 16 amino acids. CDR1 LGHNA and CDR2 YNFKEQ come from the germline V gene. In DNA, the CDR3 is TGTGCCAGCAGCCAAACTAGCGGGGGGACCACCGGGGAGCTGTTTTTT. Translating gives CASSQTSGGTTGELFF.

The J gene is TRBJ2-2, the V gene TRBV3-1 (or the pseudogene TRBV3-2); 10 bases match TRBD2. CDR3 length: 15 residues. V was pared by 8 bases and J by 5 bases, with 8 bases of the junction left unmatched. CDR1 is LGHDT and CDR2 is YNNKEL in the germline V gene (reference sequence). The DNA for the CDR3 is TGTGCCAGCGGTAAAGCGGGGGGGCCGACCGGGGAGCTGTTTTTT. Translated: CASGKAGGPTGELFF.

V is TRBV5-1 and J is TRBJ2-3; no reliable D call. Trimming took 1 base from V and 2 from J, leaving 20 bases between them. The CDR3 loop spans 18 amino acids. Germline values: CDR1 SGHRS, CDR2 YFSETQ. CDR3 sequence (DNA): TGCGCCAGCAGCTTGTCGAGTTCCCCCACCCCCCCCACAGATACGCAGTATTTT. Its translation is CASSLSSSPTPPTDTQYF. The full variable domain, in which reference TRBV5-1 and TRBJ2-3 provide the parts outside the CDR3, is KAGVTQTPRYLIKTRGQQVTLSCSPISGHRSVSWYQQTPGQGLQFLFEYFSETQRNKGNFPGRFSGRQFSNSRSEMNVSTLELGDSALYLCASSLSSSPTPPTDTQYFGPGTRLTVL.

The CDR3 sequence is CASGGATNEQFF. The CDR3 nucleotides are TGTGCCAGCGGGGGGGCAACAAATGAGCAGTTCTTC. J is TRBJ2-1 and V is TRBV9; weak D call: TRBD2 (7 bases). CDR3 length equals 12 residues. V gave up 7 bases and J gave up 7 bases, with 12 bases separating them. Germline V lookup: CDR1 SGDLS, CDR2 YYNGEE.

CDR3: CASSEQGITEAFF. CDR3 nucleotide sequence: TGTGCCAGCAGTGAACAGGGGATAACTGAAGCTTTCTTT. V is TRBV2 and J is TRBJ1-1, with D perhaps matching TRBD1 (6 bases). This CDR3 contains 13 residues. V lost 2 bases to trimming and J lost 5 bases, with 9 bases between them. CDR1 is SNHLY, CDR2 FYNNEI, per germline.

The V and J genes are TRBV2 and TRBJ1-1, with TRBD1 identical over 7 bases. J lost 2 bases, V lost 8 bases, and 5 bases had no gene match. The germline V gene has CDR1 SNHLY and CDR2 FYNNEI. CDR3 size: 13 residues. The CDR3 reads CASRGTVNTEAFF. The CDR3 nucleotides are TGTGCCAGCCGAGGGACAGTAAACACTGAAGCTTTCTTT.

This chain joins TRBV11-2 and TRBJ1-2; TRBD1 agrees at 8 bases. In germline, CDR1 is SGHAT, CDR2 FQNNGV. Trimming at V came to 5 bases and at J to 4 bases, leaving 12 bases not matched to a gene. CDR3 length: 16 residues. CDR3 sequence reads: CASSANLQGGVYGYTF. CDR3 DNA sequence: TGTGCCAGCAGCGCTAACTTACAGGGGGGGGTCTATGGCTACACCTTC.

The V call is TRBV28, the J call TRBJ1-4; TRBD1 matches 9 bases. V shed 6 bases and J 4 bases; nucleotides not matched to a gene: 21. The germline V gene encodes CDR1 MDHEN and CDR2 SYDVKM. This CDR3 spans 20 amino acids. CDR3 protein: CASRPRWGAGQGWGNEKLFF. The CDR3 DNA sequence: TGTGCCAGCAGACCTAGGTGGGGGGCGGGACAGGGCTGGGGTAATGAAAAACTGTTTTTT.

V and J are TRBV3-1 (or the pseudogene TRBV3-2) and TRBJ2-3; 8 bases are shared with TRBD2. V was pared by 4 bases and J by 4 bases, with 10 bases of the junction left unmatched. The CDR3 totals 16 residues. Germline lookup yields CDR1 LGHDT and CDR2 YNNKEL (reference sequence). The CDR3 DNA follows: TGTGCCAGCAGCCTTGCGCGGGGGGTTCAGCCAGATACGCAGTATTTT. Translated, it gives CASSLARGVQPDTQYF.